The clone carrying this T cell receptor beta chain has just one count. The data derive from a study of blood T cell repertoires in COVID-19. With 7 bases removed from V and 0 bases from J, the gap between germline ends came to 7 bases. CDR3 size: 13 residues. CDR1 is SNHLY, CDR2 FYNNEI, per germline. The participants were between roughly 18 and 90 years old and came from under 25 US areas. Original handling: Estimates of nucleated cell counts were drawn from the amplification of reference gene primers. Some clones are missing from TCRdb's copy, which holds only in-frame ones; the method was immunoSEQ multiplex PCR. That table is the source of V, J and clone size, and D and trimming were worked out from the DNA. The sample yields hundreds of thousands of clones, around 87% seen once.

The sequencing sample was made of PBMCs or T cells enriched from blood (not recorded which). The TCR comes from a woman aged 50 to 60 who had recovered from COVID-19. This sequence joins TRBV2 and TRBJ1-3; unclear D gene. The CDR3 region has the DNA TGTGCCAGCACTTTAGACTCTGGAAACACCATATATTTT. Its protein product is CASTLDSGNTIYF.